The next 18 T cell receptor beta chains were all read from a single sample in a study of T cell repertoires in cytomegalovirus infection. Each CDR3 protein is one row after TCRdb ran MiXCR on the reads. The table lists 250,000 or so distinct CDR3 sequences, over 15% of them singletons. Sequencing input: CD8+ T cells from PBMCs. Receptor source: a human donor in good health (CMV status not recorded). Some clones in this sample may be carry-over from other donors' samples.

The chain carries TRBV28 and TRBJ2-3, with 7 bases fitting TRBD2. J gave up 1 base and V 2 bases, and 3 bases lay outside the gene matches. The CDR3 extends over 15 amino acids. Germline CDR1 reads MDHEN; CDR2 reads SYDVKM. The chain's CDR3 is CASSLRRERTDTQYF. As DNA, the CDR3 is TGTGCCAGCAGTTTACGGCGGGAGCGCACAGATACGCAGTATTTT.

This clonotype showed up just once. The genes are TRBV9 and TRBJ2-5; 9 bases fit TRBD1. The germline gives CDR1 SGDLS, CDR2 YYNGEE. V lost 4 bases to trimming and J lost 2 bases; unmatched junction nucleotides: 12. The CDR3 is made up of 17 amino acids. As DNA, the CDR3 is TGTGCCAGCAGCCCGATATCCGGGACAGGGAGGCAAGAGACCCAGTACTTC. Translation: CASSPISGTGRQETQYF.

The chain uses TRBV29-1 and TRBJ1-1, with a weak D call TRBD1 (5 bases). Germline CDR1 and CDR2: SQVTM and ANQGSEA. The CDR3 has 12 amino acids. V was pared by 7 bases and J by 4 bases, with 13 bases between. The CDR3 loop is CSALVGGTEAFF. The CDR3 nucleotides are TGCAGCGCCCTGGTGGGGGGCACTGAAGCTTTCTTT. Based on the CDR3 plus reference TRBV29-1 and TRBJ1-1, the full variable domain is SAVISQKPSRDICQRGTSLTIQCQVDSQVTMMFWYRQQPGQSLTLIATANQGSEATYESGFVIDKFPISRPNLTFSTLTVSNMSPEDSSIYLCSALVGGTEAFFGQGTRLTVV.

The V call is TRBV29-1, the J call TRBJ2-2; no clear D gene. CDR1 and CDR2 (germline): SQVTM, ANQGSEA. Trimming pared 5 bases from V and 0 bases from J, leaving 4 bases between. The CDR3 runs 12 residues. The CDR3 loop is CSVPANTGELFF. The CDR3 nucleotides are TGCAGCGTTCCCGCGAACACCGGGGAGCTGTTTTTT.

This clonotype has ten or more counts. V usage is TRBV6-2 or TRBV6-3 and J usage is TRBJ2-7, with D perhaps matching TRBD1 or TRBD2 (5 bases each). Germline CDR1 reads MNHEY; CDR2 reads SVGEGT. Trimming took off 6 bases at V and 7 bases at J, with 13 bases between the two ends. The CDR3 contains 12 residues. DNA of the CDR3: TGTGCCAGCAGCGGGACCCGCCGGGAGCAGTACTTC. Translation gives CASSGTRREQYF.

The gene calls are TRBV6-5 and TRBJ1-1; D gene ambiguous. CDR3 length equals 11 residues. Germline CDR1 and CDR2: MNHEY and SVGAGI. Trimming left V 5 bases short and J 5 bases short, with 6 bases between. The CDR3 region is CASSQRTEAFF. The CDR3 DNA sequence: TGTGCCAGCAGTCAAAGGACTGAAGCTTTCTTT.

This clonotype was seen many times. V usage is TRBV6-2 or TRBV6-3 and J usage is TRBJ2-4; D remains ambiguous. Between the trimmed V and J ends, which lost 3 bases and 0 bases, there was a span of 12 bases. CDR3 length: 16 residues. Looked up from germline, CDR1 is MNHEY and CDR2 is SVGEGT. Here the CDR3 DNA reads TGTGCCAGCAGTTATAGTTTTGGCTTAGCCAAAAACATTCAGTACTTC. Residues: CASSYSFGLAKNIQYF.

This clonotype was seen many times. CDR3 nucleotide sequence: TGTGCCAGCAGTTTGTCCCCAGGGAGCTCCTACGAGCAGTACTTC. Protein product: CASSLSPGSSYEQYF. This sequence joins TRBV28 and TRBJ2-7; either TRBD1 or TRBD2 may fit D (5 bases each). CDR3 length: 15 residues. V lost 3 bases, J lost 0 bases, and 12 bases lay in between. In germline, CDR1 is MDHEN, CDR2 SYDVKM.

This clonotype was seen at least ten times. The rearrangement joins TRBV7-9 to TRBJ1-3; 7 positions match TRBD1. After removal of 9 bases from V and 1 base from J, the junction contained 6 bases not matched to a gene. CDR3 length equals 14 residues. In germline, CDR1 is SEHNR, CDR2 FQNEAQ (reference sequence). The CDR3 is CASMEGASGNTIYF. The CDR3 DNA is TGTGCCAGTATGGAGGGGGCTTCTGGAAACACCATATATTTT.

The chain joins TRBV19 to TRBJ1-5; 8 bases match TRBD1. J lost 8 bases, V lost 3 bases, and 15 bases had no gene match. The length of the CDR3 is 17 residues. CDR1 LNHDA and CDR2 SQIVND come from the germline V gene (reference sequence). Here the CDR3 reads CASSIPPDREGDEPQHF. Here the CDR3 DNA reads TGTGCCAGTAGTATCCCCCCGGACAGGGAAGGGGATGAGCCCCAGCATTTT.

This clonotype has only a few counts. The chain employs TRBV12-3 or TRBV12-4 and TRBJ2-2, with D possibly matching TRBD1 (6 bases). CDR3 length equals 14 residues. V lost 4 bases to trimming and J lost 1 base, with 7 bases between them. The CDR3 here is CASSSTGNTGELFF. For the CDR3, the DNA is TGTGCCAGCAGTTCGACAGGGAACACCGGGGAGCTGTTTTTT.

There are a few counts of this clonotype. The chain employs TRBV12-3 or TRBV12-4 and TRBJ1-5; no reliable D call. The CDR3 is 12 residues long. V was trimmed by 6 bases and J by 4 bases, leaving 7 bases between them. The CDR3 region is CASRQENQPQHF. For the CDR3, the DNA is TGTGCCAGCAGACAAGAGAATCAGCCCCAGCATTTT.

Only a few counts were recorded for this clonotype. V and J are TRBV4-1 and TRBJ2-3; the match to TRBD1 covers 8 bases. Germline loops: CDR1 MGHRA, CDR2 YSYEKL. The J segment lost 1 base and the V segment lost 1 base, leaving 7 bases of the junction unmatched. The CDR3 runs to 17 residues. The CDR3 region has the DNA TGCGCCAGCAGCCAAGCCCACCCGGGACAGGGCACAGATACGCAGTATTTT. Translated, it gives CASSQAHPGQGTDTQYF.

This clonotype was detected a few times. J is TRBJ1-6 and V is TRBV5-4; TRBD1 matches at 7 bases. Per germline, CDR1 SGHNT and CDR2 YYREEE (reference sequence). V lost 4 bases to trimming and J lost 7 bases; unmatched junction nucleotides: 5. This CDR3 comprises 14 residues. DNA for the CDR3: TGTGCCAGCAGCGGTAGGGGGCTCAATTCACCCCTCCACTTT. It yields the protein CASSGRGLNSPLHF.

Many counts were recorded for this clonotype. V is TRBV7-8 and J is TRBJ2-7, with a weak D call TRBD1 (5 bases). This CDR3 contains 13 residues. Germline lookup yields CDR1 SGHVS and CDR2 FQNEAQ. Trimming stripped 0 bases from V and 4 bases from J, with 7 bases between. The CDR3 region has the DNA TGTGCCAGCAGCTTAGCGACAGCTTACGAGCAGTACTTC. It is translated as CASSLATAYEQYF.

In its sample, this clonotype was seen a few times. This CDR3 reads CSARSPTSGNTGELFF. As DNA, the CDR3 is TGCAGTGCTAGATCCCCGACTAGCGGAAACACCGGGGAGCTGTTTTTT. The V call is TRBV20-1, the J call TRBJ2-2; 9 bases are a match to TRBD2. The ends lost 2 bases at V and 2 bases at J; junction bases unmatched: 6. CDR1 is DFQATT, CDR2 SNEGSKA, per germline (reference sequence). The CDR3 runs to 16 residues.

This clonotype was counted at least ten times. DNA for the CDR3: TGTGCCAGCAGCTTAGTGCTCACTAGCACAGATACGCAGTATTTT. Protein: CASSLVLTSTDTQYF. V usage is TRBV7-2 and J usage is TRBJ2-3; D not certain. The V and J ends lost 1 base and 0 bases respectively, with 8 bases between them. CDR1 and CDR2 (germline): SGHTA, FQGNSA. The CDR3 extends over 15 amino acids.

This clonotype was counted many times. The gene calls are TRBV19 and TRBJ2-3; 9 bases map to TRBD2. V lost 5 bases and J lost 3; bases outside the gene matches: 9. From germline, CDR1 is LNHDA and CDR2 SQIVND (reference sequence). The CDR3 length is 16 residues. The CDR3 loop is CASSPWTSEGTDTQYF. DNA for the CDR3: TGTGCCAGTAGTCCATGGACTAGCGAGGGAACAGATACGCAGTATTTT.